This entry is about one T cell receptor (beta chain). This CDR3 is built from 14 residues. V lost 4 bases and J lost 5, with 9 bases in between. Germline lookup yields CDR1 MDHEN and CDR2 SYDVKM. PCR was performed using 60 Vbeta and 13 Jbeta primers. Repertoires were generated with immunoSEQ multiplex PCR, while TCRdb's copy carries only in-frame clones and drops some. The sample records roughly 120,000 clones, around 70% being singletons. The sample is drawn from a study of cytomegalovirus exposure and HLA in healthy donors. The chain combines TRBV28 with TRBJ1-6; D possibly corresponds to TRBD1 (5 bases). The source is a man aged 40-50 years in good health and CMV-seropositive. The sample taken for sequencing was PBMCs. CDR3 protein: CASSSPGNNSPLHF. DNA of the CDR3: TGTGCCAGCAGTTCCCCAGGGAATAATTCACCCCTCCACTTT.